The entry below describes one T cell receptor beta chain. Profiling relied on immunoSEQ multiplex PCR, and the TCRdb table lists in-frame clones only, not all of them. Found here are under 150,000 clones, approximately 84% of them singletons; the top ten hold under 4.5%. The sample belongs to a study of blood T cell repertoires in COVID-19. Trimming stripped 5 bases from V and 5 bases from J, with 21 bases between. The germline V gene encodes CDR1 GTSNPN and CDR2 SVGIG (reference sequence). The CDR3 spans 15 residues. The receptor's source is a man over 45 in a cohort exposed to, infected with or recovered from COVID-19 (not recorded which). The sample comprised PBMCs or T cells enriched from blood (not recorded which). V usage is TRBV30 and J usage is TRBJ2-5; the D gene is possibly TRBD2 (5 bases). CDR3 sequence: CAWSPGLASGETQYF. The CDR3 DNA reads as TGTGCCTGGTCGCCGGGCCTCGCATCGGGGGAGACCCAGTACTTC.